This T cell receptor (beta chain) stems from a study of CD8 T cells in ankylosing spondylitis. Each CDR3 protein is one row after TCRdb ran MiXCR on the 5' RACE reads. The table lists approximately 250,000 distinct CDR3 sequences, 20% to 30% of them singletons. There are many counts of this clonotype. The sequence came from a male donor with ankylosing spondylitis or in good health (not recorded which). The sample consisted of blood, either unsorted or a sorted T cell fraction (not recorded which).

CDR3 sequence (DNA): TGCAGTGCTAGCTTCGGCAGGGGGTTGTATTCAGATACGCAGTATTTT. This encodes CSASFGRGLYSDTQYF. The rearrangement links TRBV20-1 to TRBJ2-3, with 7 positions matching TRBD1. Germline CDR1 DFQATT, CDR2 SNEGSKA (reference sequence). V dropped 3 bases and J dropped 4; count of bases not matched to a gene: 13. This CDR3 has 16 amino acids.